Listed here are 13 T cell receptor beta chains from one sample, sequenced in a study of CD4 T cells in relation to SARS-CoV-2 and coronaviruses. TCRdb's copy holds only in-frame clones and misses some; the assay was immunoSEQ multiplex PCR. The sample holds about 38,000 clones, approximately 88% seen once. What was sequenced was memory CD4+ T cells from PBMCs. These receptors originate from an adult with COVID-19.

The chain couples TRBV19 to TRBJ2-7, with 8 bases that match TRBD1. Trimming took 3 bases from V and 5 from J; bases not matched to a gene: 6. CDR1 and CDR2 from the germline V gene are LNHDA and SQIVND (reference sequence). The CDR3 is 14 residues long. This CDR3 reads CASSIQGARDEQYF. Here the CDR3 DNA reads TGTGCCAGTAGTATTCAGGGGGCAAGGGACGAGCAGTACTTC. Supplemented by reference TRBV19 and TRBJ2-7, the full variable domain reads DGGITQSPKYLFRKEGQNVTLSCEQNLNHDAMYWYRQDPGQGLRLIYYSQIVNDFQKGDIAEGYSVSREKKESFPLTVTSAQKNPTAFYLCASSIQGARDEQYFGPGTRLTVT.

The CDR3 spells CASSEAPGFSPLHF. CDR3 DNA: TGTGCCAGCAGTGAGGCCCCGGGGTTTTCACCCCTCCACTTT. The gene calls are TRBV2 and TRBJ1-6; D gene uncertain. Germline V gene sequence: CDR1 SNHLY, CDR2 FYNNEI. The CDR3 runs to 14 residues. V lost 3 bases to trimming and J lost 9 bases, with 12 bases between them. Full variable domain (remainder filled in from reference TRBV2 and TRBJ1-6): EPEVTQTPSHQVTQMGQEVILRCVPISNHLYFYWYRQILGQKVEFLVSFYNNEISEKSEIFDDQFSVERPDGSNFTLKIRSTKLEDSAMYFCASSEAPGFSPLHFGNGTRLTVT.

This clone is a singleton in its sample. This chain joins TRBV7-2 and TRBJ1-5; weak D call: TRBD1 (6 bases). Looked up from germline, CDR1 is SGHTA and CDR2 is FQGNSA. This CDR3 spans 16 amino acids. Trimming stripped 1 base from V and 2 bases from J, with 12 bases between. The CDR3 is CASSLVRGRGNQPQHF. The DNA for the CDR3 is TGTGCCAGCAGCTTAGTCAGGGGTAGGGGCAATCAGCCCCAGCATTTT.

This chain's CDR3 is CASSPSWGGVYEQYF. CDR3 sequence (DNA): TGTGCCAGCAGCCCCTCCTGGGGGGGCGTCTACGAGCAGTACTTC. This chain joins TRBV6-6 and TRBJ2-7, with D tentatively TRBD2 (7 bases). Trimming shortened V by 6 bases and J by 3 bases, and 18 bases separated the two germline ends. This CDR3 has 15 residues. The germline V gene has CDR1 MNHNY and CDR2 SVGAGI (reference sequence).

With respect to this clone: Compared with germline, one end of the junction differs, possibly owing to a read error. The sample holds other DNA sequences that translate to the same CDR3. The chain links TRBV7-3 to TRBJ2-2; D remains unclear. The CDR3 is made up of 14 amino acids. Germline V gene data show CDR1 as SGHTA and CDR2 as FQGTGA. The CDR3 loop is CASSPNRNTGELFF. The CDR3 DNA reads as TGTGCTAGCAGCCCCAACAGGAACACCGGGGAGCTGTTTTTT.

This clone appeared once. The CDR3 DNA reads as TGTGCCAGCAGCTTTAGTTTGATGGGGAACACTGAAGCTTTCTTT. It is translated as CASSFSLMGNTEAFF. The J gene is TRBJ1-1, the V gene TRBV7-9; D uncertain. This CDR3 spans 15 amino acids. From germline, CDR1 is SEHNR and CDR2 FQNEAQ (reference sequence). V was shortened by 3 bases and J by 1 base, with 12 bases between the two germline ends.

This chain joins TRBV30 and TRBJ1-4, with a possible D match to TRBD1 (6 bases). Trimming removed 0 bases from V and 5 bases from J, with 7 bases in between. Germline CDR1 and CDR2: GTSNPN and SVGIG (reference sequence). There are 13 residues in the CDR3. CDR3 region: CAWSVQGNEKLFF. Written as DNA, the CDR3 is TGTGCCTGGAGTGTACAGGGCAATGAAAAACTGTTTTTT.

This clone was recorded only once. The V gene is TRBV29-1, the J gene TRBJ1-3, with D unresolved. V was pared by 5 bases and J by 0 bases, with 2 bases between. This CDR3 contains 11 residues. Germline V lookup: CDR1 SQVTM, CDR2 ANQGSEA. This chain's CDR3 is CSVYSGNTIYF. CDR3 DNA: TGCAGCGTTTACTCTGGAAACACCATATATTTT. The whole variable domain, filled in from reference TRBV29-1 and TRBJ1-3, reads SAVISQKPSRDICQRGTSLTIQCQVDSQVTMMFWYRQQPGQSLTLIATANQGSEATYESGFVIDKFPISRPNLTFSTLTVSNMSPEDSSIYLCSVYSGNTIYFGEGSWLTVV.

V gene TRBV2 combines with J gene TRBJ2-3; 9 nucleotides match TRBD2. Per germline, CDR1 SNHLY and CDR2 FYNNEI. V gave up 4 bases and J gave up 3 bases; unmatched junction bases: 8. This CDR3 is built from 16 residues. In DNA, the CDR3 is TGTGCCAGCAGTGGAGCGGGGGGTAGGGGAACAGATACGCAGTATTTT. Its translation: CASSGAGGRGTDTQYF.

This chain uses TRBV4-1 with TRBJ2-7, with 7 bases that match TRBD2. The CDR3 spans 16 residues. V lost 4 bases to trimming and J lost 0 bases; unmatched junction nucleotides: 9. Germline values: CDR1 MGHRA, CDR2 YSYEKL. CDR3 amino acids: CASSPNPSGVSYEQYF. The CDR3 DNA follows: TGCGCCAGCAGCCCAAACCCTAGCGGAGTCTCCTACGAGCAGTACTTC.

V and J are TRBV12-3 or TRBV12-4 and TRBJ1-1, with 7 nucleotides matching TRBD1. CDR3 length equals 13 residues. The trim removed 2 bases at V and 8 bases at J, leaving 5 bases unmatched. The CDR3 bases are TGTGCCAGCAGTTTACTACAGGGGACGGAAGCTTTCTTT. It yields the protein CASSLLQGTEAFF.

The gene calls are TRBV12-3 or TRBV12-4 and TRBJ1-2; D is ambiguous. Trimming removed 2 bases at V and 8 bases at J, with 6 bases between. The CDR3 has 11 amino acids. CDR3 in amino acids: CASSLKAGYTF. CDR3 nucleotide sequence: TGTGCCAGCAGTTTAAAGGCCGGCTACACCTTC.

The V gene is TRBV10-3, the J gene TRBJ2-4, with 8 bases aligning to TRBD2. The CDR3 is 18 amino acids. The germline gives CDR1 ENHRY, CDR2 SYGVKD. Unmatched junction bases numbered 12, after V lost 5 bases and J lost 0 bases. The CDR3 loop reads CAISSGGGLPLAKNIQYF. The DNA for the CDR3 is TGTGCCATCAGTAGCGGGGGCGGTCTGCCACTAGCCAAAAACATTCAGTACTTC.